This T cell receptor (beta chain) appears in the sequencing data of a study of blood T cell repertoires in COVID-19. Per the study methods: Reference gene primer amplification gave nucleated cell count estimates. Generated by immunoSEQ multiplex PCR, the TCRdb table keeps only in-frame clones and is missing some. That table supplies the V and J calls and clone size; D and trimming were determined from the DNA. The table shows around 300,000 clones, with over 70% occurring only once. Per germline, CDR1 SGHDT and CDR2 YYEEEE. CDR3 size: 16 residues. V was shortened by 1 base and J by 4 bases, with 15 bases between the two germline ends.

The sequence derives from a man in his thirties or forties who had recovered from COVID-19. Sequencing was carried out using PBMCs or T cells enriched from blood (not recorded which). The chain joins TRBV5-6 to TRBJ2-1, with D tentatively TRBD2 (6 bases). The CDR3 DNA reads TGTGCCAGCAGCTTGTCCCTAGCGCGCTCGTACAATGAGCAGTTCTTC. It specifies CASSLSLARSYNEQFF.